This T cell receptor (beta chain) derives from a study of T cell responses to AZD1222 COVID-19 vaccine (dated by TCRdb to the early 2020s). A note on the overall study: Because spike-specific TCR depth and breadth did not differ between the two schedules, AZD1222 recipients who got a second dose at roughly 4 weeks were pooled with those who got a second dose at roughly 12 weeks. A total of just over 230 trial participants underwent TCR sequencing, of whom some 200 had received two doses of AZD1222 and about 26 had received two doses of the MenACWY control vaccine. Trial participants were enrolled by age into subgroups of 18-55, 56-69 and 70-plus years, and around 150, 28 and 57 TCR-sequenced participants, respectively, were included in these subgroups. Overall study results and their limits: The 56-69-year group was small, and its depth increase did not reach significance, likely because of low power. Reportedly, almost half of the unique spike-specific TCRs recognized epitopes lying outside the regions that are mutated in the B.1.351 and B.1.1.7 variants. Most participants were white British and females outnumbered males, and the authors suggested that clonal diversity may have been underestimated. Spike-specific TCR breadth and depth rose significantly after two AZD1222 doses compared with day 0 and with MenACWY recipients. Because no day 14 peak-response samples were available, the repertoires could be characterized only after the peak T cell response. Only five to seven AZD1222 recipients were SARS-CoV-2 seropositive at baseline, limiting conclusions about previously exposed vaccinees. The whole spike protein was spanned by vaccine-associated CD4 TCRs, and dominant responses were seen in regions 160-218 and 743-854.

V sheds 4 bases and J sheds 0 bases, leaving 9 bases between their ends. The germline V gene yields SNHLY for CDR1 and FYNNEI for CDR2. The CDR3 sequence holds 14 residues, the cysteine and phenylalanine included. CDR3 DNA is the only sequence kept; it has 42 bases, read in frame from the first base. Details on this clone: Its antigen is unknown. Base qualities are not provided; no much larger clone lies one nucleotide away.

This specimen's time point label, per the study, means: baseline before first vaccination. Samples from vaccinated people were obtained from the UK trials COV001 and COV002, which included a single-blind randomized controlled phase 2/3 trial of AZD1222 (ChAdOx1 nCoV-19) in healthy adults. For TCRbeta chain sequencing, PBMC samples from trial participants were taken at day 0 and at day 28 after the second dose. The CDR3 regions of human TCRbeta chains were analyzed by immunosequencing. On the authors' methods: Repertoire TCRs were checked for matches against a reference library of SARS-CoV-2-specific TCRs that had been generated using the MIRA antigen-specificity platform. Breadth was defined as the fraction of unique TCRs that were SARS-CoV-2-associated, and depth was defined as the fraction of total T cells that were SARS-CoV-2-associated. Using the MIRA data, each spike-specific TCR was assigned both to the spike region to which the TCR was reactive and to a CD4 or CD8 class. Log10-transformed breadth and depth values were compared by one-way ANOVA with Sidak's multiple comparisons tests. In its TCRdb copy, this immuneACCESS table keeps in-frame sequences only and misses some clones. Where compared with another copy, unresolved V genes explain less than half of these, and the others have no known cause. That table is the source of V, J and clone size, and D and trimming were worked out from the DNA. The sample table contains under 150,000 clones; only one count was recorded for approximately 90% of them. 2% to 2.5% of the sample is taken by the ten largest.

Recombination joined TRBV2 with TRBJ1-1; the D gene assignment is ambiguous. This receptor was obtained from an adult in good health. The sample in question was peripheral blood, obtained on day 0 of AZD1222 vaccination. The sequence in DNA is TGTGCCAGCAGTGTAGGCGGCCTGAACACTGAAGCTTTCTTT. This encodes CASSVGGLNTEAFF.